One T cell receptor (beta chain) is described in this entry. This specimen belongs to a study of T-cell memory formation after mild COVID-19. In TCRdb, the 5' RACE reads were re-called with MiXCR into one record per CDR3 protein. In the table there are about 350,000 distinct CDR3 sequences, around 13% of which are singletons. The CDR3 extends over 16 amino acids. The germline CDR1 and CDR2 sequences are KGHSH and LQKENI. Trimming removed 0 bases from V and 7 bases from J; junction bases left unmatched: 4. The TCR originated in a man in his late teens or twenties who had mild COVID-19 (a few samples of this study predate the infection). Cell type and time point are not known. Material: PBMCs or a T cell subset sorted from them (not recorded which). The rearrangement joins TRBV18 to TRBJ2-1; the match to TRBD1 covers 12 bases. As DNA, the CDR3 is TGTGCCAGCTCACCACCCGGGACAGGGGGCTTTAATGAGCAGTTCTTC. Translation gives CASSPPGTGGFNEQFF.